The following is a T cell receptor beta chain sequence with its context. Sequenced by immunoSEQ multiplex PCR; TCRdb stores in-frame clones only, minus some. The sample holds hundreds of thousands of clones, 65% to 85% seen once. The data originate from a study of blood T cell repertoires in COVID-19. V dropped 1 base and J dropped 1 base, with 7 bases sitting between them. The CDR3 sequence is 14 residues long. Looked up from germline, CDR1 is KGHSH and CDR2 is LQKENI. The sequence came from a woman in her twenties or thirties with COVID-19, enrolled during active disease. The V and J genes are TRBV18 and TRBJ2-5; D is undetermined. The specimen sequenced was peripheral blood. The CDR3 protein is CASSPRFSQETQYF. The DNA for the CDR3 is TGTGCCAGCTCACCACGCTTCAGCCAAGAGACCCAGTACTTC.